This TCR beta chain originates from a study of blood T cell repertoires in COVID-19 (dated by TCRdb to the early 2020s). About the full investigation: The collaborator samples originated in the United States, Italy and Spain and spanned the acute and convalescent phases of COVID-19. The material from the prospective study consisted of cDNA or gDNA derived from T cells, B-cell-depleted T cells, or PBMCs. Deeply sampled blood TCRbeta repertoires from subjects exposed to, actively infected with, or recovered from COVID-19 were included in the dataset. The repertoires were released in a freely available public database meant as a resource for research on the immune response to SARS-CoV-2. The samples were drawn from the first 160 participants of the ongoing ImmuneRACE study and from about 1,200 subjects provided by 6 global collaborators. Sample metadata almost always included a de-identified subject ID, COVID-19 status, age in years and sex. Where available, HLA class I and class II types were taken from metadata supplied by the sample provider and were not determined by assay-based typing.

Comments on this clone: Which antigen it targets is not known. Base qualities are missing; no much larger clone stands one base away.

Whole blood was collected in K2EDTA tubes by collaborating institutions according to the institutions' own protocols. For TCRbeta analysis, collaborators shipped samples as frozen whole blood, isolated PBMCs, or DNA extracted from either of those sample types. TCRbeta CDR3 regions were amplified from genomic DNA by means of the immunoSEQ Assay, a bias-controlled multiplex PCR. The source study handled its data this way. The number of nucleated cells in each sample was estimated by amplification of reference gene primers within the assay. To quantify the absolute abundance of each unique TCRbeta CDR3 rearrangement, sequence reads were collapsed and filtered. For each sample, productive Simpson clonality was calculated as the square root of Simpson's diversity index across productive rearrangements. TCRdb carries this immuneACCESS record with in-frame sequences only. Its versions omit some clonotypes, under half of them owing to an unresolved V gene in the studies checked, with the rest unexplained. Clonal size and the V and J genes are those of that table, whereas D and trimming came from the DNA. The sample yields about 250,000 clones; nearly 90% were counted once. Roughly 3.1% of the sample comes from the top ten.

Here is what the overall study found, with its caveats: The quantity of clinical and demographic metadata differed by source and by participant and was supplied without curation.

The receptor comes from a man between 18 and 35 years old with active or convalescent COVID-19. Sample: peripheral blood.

CDR3 sequence: CASSPALQGKDYGYTF. The nucleotide sequence reads as follows: TGTGCCAGCAGCCCGGCCTTGCAGGGGAAAGACTATGGCTACACCTTC. This receptor chain uses TRBV5-6 and TRBJ1-2; a weak D assignment points to TRBD1 (6 bases agree). As encoded in the germline V gene, CDR1 is SGHDT while CDR2 is YYEEEE. V is reduced by 4 bases and J by 3 bases, leaving a spacing of 19 bases between them. The CDR3 holds 16 amino acids from the cysteine to the phenylalanine. Of the read, only the CDR3 DNA is kept; its 48 bases are in frame from base 1.